This T cell receptor (beta chain) was captured in a study of cytomegalovirus exposure and HLA in healthy donors. CDR3 length equals 17 residues. The germline V and J ends were trimmed by 0 bases and 4 bases, with 19 bases remaining between them. Germline V gene sequence: CDR1 SGHDT, CDR2 YYEEEE. The PCR contained 60 Vbeta and 13 Jbeta primers. Measured with immunoSEQ multiplex PCR; TCRdb has only the in-frame clones, and not every one. The sample has under 150,000 clones, roughly 72% seen once. The chain has TRBV5-6 and TRBJ1-1; D is ambiguous. The clonotype originates from a woman in her fifties or sixties in good health and CMV-seronegative. The sequenced sample consisted of PBMCs. The CDR3 protein is CASSLGEIGTWSTEAFF. CDR3 coding DNA: TGTGCCAGCAGCTTGGGTGAGATAGGAACTTGGAGCACTGAAGCTTTCTTT.